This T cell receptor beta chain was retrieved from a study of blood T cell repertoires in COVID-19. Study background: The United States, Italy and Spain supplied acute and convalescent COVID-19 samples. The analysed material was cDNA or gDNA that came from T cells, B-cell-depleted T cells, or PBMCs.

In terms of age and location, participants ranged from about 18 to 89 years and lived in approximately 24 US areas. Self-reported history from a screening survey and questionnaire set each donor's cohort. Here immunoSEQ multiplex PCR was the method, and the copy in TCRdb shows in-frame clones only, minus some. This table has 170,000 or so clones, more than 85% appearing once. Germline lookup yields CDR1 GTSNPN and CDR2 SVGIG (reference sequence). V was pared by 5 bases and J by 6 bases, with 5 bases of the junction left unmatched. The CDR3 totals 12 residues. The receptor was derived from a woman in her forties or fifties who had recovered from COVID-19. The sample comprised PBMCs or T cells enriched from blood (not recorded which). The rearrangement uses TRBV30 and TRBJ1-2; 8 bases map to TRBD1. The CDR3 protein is CAWGQGKDGYTF. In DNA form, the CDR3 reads TGTGCCTGGGGACAGGGAAAGGATGGCTACACCTTC.